This section outlines one T cell receptor (beta chain) sequence together with its context. This entry comes from a study of blood T cell repertoires in COVID-19. Whole-study context: PBMCs, B-cell-depleted T cells, or T cells provided the cDNA or gDNA that made up the material.

The method was immunoSEQ multiplex PCR; TCRdb's version includes in-frame clones alone and lacks a portion of them. The repertoire consists of approximately 670,000 clones, with approximately 90% occurring once and the leading ten covering roughly 0.25%. V was cut by 2 bases and J by 7 bases, with 12 bases left in between. The CDR3 covers 14 residues. Germline CDR1 and CDR2: LNHDA and SQIVND (reference sequence). The receptor was derived from a woman under 30 with acute or convalescent COVID-19. Sequencing was carried out using peripheral blood. The genes are TRBV19 and TRBJ1-5; D possibly corresponds to TRBD1 (6 bases). This CDR3 is CASSIRAGEQPQHF. CDR3 DNA sequence: TGTGCCAGTAGTATACGGGCAGGGGAGCAGCCCCAGCATTTT.